This T cell receptor beta chain was documented in a study of cytomegalovirus exposure and HLA in healthy donors. Study outcomes and limitations: About 90% or about 30% of the time was how often most TCR beta V segments were productive, according to an earlier analysis. Donor immune exposure was known only as CMV serostatus.

The study ran its PCR with 60 Vbeta and 13 Jbeta primers. Profiled with immunoSEQ multiplex PCR; TCRdb holds only in-frame clones, not every one. The table lists about 150,000 clones, about three quarters of them singletons. A single count supports this clone. The antigen remains unidentified. Everyone who donated was a healthy bone marrow donor. CDR3 length equals 14 residues. Germline-derived CDR1 and CDR2 are SGHKS and YYEKEE (reference sequence). V lost 6 bases and J lost 4; bases outside the gene matches: 5. The sequenced sample was PBMCs. The origin of this receptor is a woman in her twenties or thirties in good health and CMV-seronegative. The chain joins TRBV5-5 to TRBJ2-5; 11 bases are shared with TRBD1. The CDR3 loop reads CASNQDRGLETQYF. As DNA, the CDR3 is TGTGCCAGCAACCAGGACAGGGGGCTAGAGACCCAGTACTTC.